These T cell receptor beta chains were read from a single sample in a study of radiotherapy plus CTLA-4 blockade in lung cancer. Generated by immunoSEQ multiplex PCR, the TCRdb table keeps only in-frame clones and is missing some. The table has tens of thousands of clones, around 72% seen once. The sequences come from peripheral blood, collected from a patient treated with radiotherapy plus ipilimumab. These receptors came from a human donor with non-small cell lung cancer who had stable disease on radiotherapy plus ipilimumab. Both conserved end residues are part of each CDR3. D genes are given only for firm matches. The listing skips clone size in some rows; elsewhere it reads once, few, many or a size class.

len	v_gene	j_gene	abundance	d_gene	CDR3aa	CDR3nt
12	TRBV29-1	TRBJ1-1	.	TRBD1	CSADRAGGEAFF	TGCAGCGCCGACAGGGCGGGGGGTGAAGCTTTCTTT
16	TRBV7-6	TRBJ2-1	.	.	CASSLVRTISYNEQFF	TGTGCCAGCAGCTTAGTTCGCACCATCTCCTACAATGAGCAGTTCTTC
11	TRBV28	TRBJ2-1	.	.	CASSWPDEQFF	TGTGCCAGCAGTTGGCCGGATGAGCAGTTCTTC
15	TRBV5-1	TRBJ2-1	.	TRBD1	CASSSDRGSYNEQFF	TGCGCCAGCAGCTCCGACAGGGGCTCCTACAATGAGCAGTTCTTC
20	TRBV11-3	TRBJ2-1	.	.	CASSLASIGIGTDSYNEQFF	TGTGCCAGCAGCTTAGCGTCGATAGGAATTGGGACGGATTCCTACAATGAGCAGTTCTTC
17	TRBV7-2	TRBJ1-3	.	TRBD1	CASSLTGGQGAGNTIYF	TGTGCCAGCAGCTTAACCGGGGGACAGGGGGCAGGAAACACCATATATTTT
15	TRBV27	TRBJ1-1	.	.	CASSIPGTSNTEAFF	TGTGCCAGCAGTATACCCGGGACATCGAACACTGAAGCTTTCTTT
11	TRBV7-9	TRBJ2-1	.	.	CASSFDGEQFF	TGTGCCAGCAGCTTCGACGGTGAGCAGTTCTTC
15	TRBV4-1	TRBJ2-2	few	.	CASSPPVRGTGELFF	TGCGCCAGCAGCCCCCCTGTAAGGGGGACCGGGGAGCTGTTTTTT
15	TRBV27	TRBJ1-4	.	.	CASSLSVRLEEKLFF	TGTGCCAGCAGTTTATCGGTCAGGCTGGAGGAAAAACTGTTTTTT
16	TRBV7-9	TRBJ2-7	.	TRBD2	CASSLTDGLARYEQYF	TGTGCCAGCAGCTTGACTGACGGACTAGCGAGGTACGAGCAGTACTTC
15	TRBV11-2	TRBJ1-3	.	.	CASSSWRDSGNTIYF	TGTGCCAGCAGTAGTTGGAGGGACTCTGGAAACACCATATATTTT